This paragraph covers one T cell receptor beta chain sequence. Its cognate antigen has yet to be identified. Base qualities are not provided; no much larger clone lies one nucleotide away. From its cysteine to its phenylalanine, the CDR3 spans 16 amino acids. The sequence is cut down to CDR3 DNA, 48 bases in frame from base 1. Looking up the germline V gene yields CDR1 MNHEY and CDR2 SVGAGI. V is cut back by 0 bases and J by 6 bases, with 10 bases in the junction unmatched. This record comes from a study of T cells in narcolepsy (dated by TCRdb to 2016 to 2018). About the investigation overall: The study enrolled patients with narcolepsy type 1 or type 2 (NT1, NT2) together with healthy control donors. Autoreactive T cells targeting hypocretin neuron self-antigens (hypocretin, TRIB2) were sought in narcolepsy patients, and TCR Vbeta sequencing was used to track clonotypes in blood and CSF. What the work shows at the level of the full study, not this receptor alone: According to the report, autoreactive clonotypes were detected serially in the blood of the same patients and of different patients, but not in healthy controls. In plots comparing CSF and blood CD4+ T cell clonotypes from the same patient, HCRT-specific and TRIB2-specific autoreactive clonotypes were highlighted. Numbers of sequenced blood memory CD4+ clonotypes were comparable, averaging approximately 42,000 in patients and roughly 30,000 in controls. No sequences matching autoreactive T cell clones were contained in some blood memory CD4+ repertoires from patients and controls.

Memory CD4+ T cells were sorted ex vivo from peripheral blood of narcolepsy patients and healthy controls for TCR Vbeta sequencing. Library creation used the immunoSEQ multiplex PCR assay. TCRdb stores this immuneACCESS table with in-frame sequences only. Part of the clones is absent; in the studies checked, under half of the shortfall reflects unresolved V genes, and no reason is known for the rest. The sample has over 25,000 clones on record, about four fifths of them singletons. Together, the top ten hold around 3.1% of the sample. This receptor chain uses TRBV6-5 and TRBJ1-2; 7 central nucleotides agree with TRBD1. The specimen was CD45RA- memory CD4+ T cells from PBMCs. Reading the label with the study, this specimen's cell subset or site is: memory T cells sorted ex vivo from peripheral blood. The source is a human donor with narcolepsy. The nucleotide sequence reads TGTGCCAGCAGTTACTCGGGACAGCGCCGAGGGGATGGCTACACCTTC. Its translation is CASSYSGQRRGDGYTF.